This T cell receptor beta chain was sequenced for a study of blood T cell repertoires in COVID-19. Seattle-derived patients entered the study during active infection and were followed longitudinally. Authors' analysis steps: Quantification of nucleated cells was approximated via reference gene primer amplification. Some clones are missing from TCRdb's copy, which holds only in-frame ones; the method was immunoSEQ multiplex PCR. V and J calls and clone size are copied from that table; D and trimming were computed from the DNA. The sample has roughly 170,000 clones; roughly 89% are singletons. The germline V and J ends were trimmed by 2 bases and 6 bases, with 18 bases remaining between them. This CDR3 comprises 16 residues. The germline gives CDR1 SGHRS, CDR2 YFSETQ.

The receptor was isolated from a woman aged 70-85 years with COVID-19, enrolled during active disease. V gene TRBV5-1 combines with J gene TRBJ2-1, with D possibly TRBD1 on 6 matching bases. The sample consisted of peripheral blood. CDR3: CASSFLQGSGGNEQFF. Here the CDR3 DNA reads TGCGCCAGCAGCTTTTTACAGGGTTCTGGAGGCAATGAGCAGTTCTTC.